The rows below give T cell receptor beta chains drawn from one sample of a study of blood T cell repertoires in COVID-19. TCRdb's table, derived via immunoSEQ multiplex PCR, lists solely in-frame clones and lacks some. The table has roughly 150,000 clones, approximately 86% seen once; the top ten hold over 4%. The sequencing sample was made of PBMCs or T cells enriched from blood (not recorded which). The receptors were gathered from a woman in her 40s who had been exposed to COVID-19. CDR3s include the opening cysteine and the closing phenylalanine or tryptophan. D genes are given only for firm matches. The size field is filled for only some rows; it gives once, few, many or a size class.

D gene | J gene | V gene | clone size | CDR3 DNA | CDR3 protein
NA | TRBJ1-6 | TRBV5-1 | NA | TGCGCCAGCAGCTTGGGGAGGTATAATTCACCCCTCCACTTT | CASSLGRYNSPLHF
TRBD2 | TRBJ2-7 | TRBV2 | NA | TGTGCCGCCCAGCCGGGACTAGCGGGAACTACCGAGCAGTACTTC | CAAQPGLAGTTEQYF
NA | TRBJ1-1 | TRBV12-3/TRBV12-4 | few | TGTGCCAGCAGTTTAAACAGAAACACTGAAGCTTTCTTT | CASSLNRNTEAFF
NA | TRBJ1-5 | TRBV7-2 | NA | TGTGCCAGCAGCTTAGGCAGGAATCAGCCCCAGCATTTT | CASSLGRNQPQHF
NA | TRBJ1-4 | TRBV19 | NA | TGTGCCAGTAGCCTTTACAGGGCTCCAGGGGAAAAACTGTTTTTT | CASSLYRAPGEKLFF
TRBD1 | TRBJ2-7 | TRBV18 | NA | TGTGCCAGCGCGACGGGACAGACCTACGAGCAGTACTTC | CASATGQTYEQYF
NA | TRBJ1-4 | TRBV18 | NA | TGTGCCAGCTCACCATCTCTCCCTTACGACAGCCGGAATGAAAAACTGTTTTTT | CASSPSLPYDSRNEKLFF
TRBD1 | TRBJ1-5 | TRBV4-1 | NA | TGCGCCAGCAGCCAGACGACAGGGGAGTTTGGGCAGCCCCAGCATTTT | CASSQTTGEFGQPQHF
NA | TRBJ2-1 | TRBV9 | NA | TGTGCCAGCAGCGTAGCTTGGGGCGCGGATGAGCAGTTCTTC | CASSVAWGADEQFF
NA | TRBJ1-3 | TRBV6-2/TRBV6-3 | NA | TGTGCCAGCAGCCGACAGTTCTCCTCTGGAAACACCATATATTTT | CASSRQFSSGNTIYF
NA | TRBJ1-1 | TRBV5-8 | NA | TGTGCCAGCAGCACTGACACTGAAGCTTTCTTT | CASSTDTEAFF
NA | TRBJ1-2 | TRBV7-2 | NA | TGTGCCAGCAGCCCCTACGGGTCTTTTGGCTACACCTTC | CASSPYGSFGYTF
TRBD1 | TRBJ2-3 | TRBV5-8 | NA | TGTGCCAGCAGCTCAAACCTCCGGGACAGGATGCAAGATACGCAGTATTTT | CASSSNLRDRMQDTQYF
NA | TRBJ2-7 | TRBV5-4 | NA | TGTGCCAGCAGCTTGGCGGGAGTCGGTGGCGAGCAGTACTTC | CASSLAGVGGEQYF
NA | TRBJ2-6 | TRBV19 | NA | TGTGCCATTATTTCTGGGGCCAACGTCCTGACTTTC | CAIISGANVLTF
NA | TRBJ1-1 | TRBV3-1/TRBV3-2 | NA | TGTGCCAGCAGTCCACAGGGACATTTGAACACTGAAGCTTTCTTT | CASSPQGHLNTEAFF
TRBD1 | TRBJ1-6 | TRBV20-1 | NA | TGCAGTGCTAGTACACAGGGGTCACCCCTCCACTTT | CSASTQGSPLHF
NA | TRBJ1-6 | TRBV4-2 | NA | TGTGCCAGCAGCCAAGCCGACAGGAGCTCCTATAATTCACCCCTCCACTTT | CASSQADRSSYNSPLHF
TRBD1 | TRBJ1-2 | TRBV4-2 | NA | TGTGCCAGCAGCCAACCGACAGGGGCGAATGTCTATGGCTACACCTTC | CASSQPTGANVYGYTF
NA | TRBJ2-7 | TRBV18 | NA | TGTGCCAGCTCAGGCGGGCCTCATCGCGAGCAGTACTTC | CASSGGPHREQYF
NA | TRBJ1-1 | TRBV5-1 | NA | TGCGCCAGCAGCTTGGGGCCCACAGAGAGAACTGAAGCTTTCTTT | CASSLGPTERTEAFF
NA | TRBJ1-2 | TRBV4-1 | NA | TGCGCCAGCAGCCAAGTTGAGACAGACCACTATGGCTACACCTTC | CASSQVETDHYGYTF
TRBD1 | TRBJ1-4 | TRBV5-1 | NA | TGCGCCAGCAGCCTGGACAGGACAAATGAAAAACTGTTTTTT | CASSLDRTNEKLFF
NA | TRBJ2-7 | TRBV28 | NA | TGTGCCAGCAGTTCTCCGCCGACAGCACACTACGAGCAGTACTTC | CASSSPPTAHYEQYF
TRBD2 | TRBJ2-5 | TRBV7-6 | NA | TGTGCCAGCAGCTCGACTAGCGGGAGAGTTAGAGAGACCCAGTACTTC | CASSSTSGRVRETQYF
TRBD2 | TRBJ2-3 | TRBV3-1/TRBV3-2 | NA | TGTGCCAGCAGCCAAGATCGGGCGGGGGGGCGCGCTTTGTATTTT | CASSQDRAGGRALYF
NA | TRBJ1-2 | TRBV13 | once | TGTGCCAGCAGTCGTGACGGCGGAGGAGGCTACACCTTC | CASSRDGGGGYTF
NA | TRBJ2-1 | TRBV24-1 | NA | TGTGCCACCAGTGACCGTGACTACGGCGAGCAGTTCTTC | CATSDRDYGEQFF
TRBD1 | TRBJ1-5 | TRBV19 | NA | TGTGCCAGTAGTATCGGTGACAGGGTTTTGCCCCAGCATTTT | CASSIGDRVLPQHF
NA | TRBJ1-2 | TRBV12-3/TRBV12-4 | NA | TGTGCCAGCAGTTTTCAGGGGTGGGATGGCTACACCTTC | CASSFQGWDGYTF
NA | TRBJ2-2 | TRBV5-4 | NA | TGTGCCAGCAGCCCATCCGGGACAATCACCGGGGAGCTGTTTTTT | CASSPSGTITGELFF
NA | TRBJ1-1 | TRBV6-2/TRBV6-3 | NA | TGTGCCAGCAGTCGAGCGACAGGACGGAGGACTGAAGCTTTCTTT | CASSRATGRRTEAFF